These T cell receptor beta chains were read from a single sample in a study of identical twins. TCRdb re-derived calls from the 5' RACE reads in MiXCR, one entry per CDR3 protein. The sample records just over 450,000 distinct CDR3 sequences, 14% being singletons. The data also belong to a second study, concerning yellow fever vaccine responses in identical twins.

The sequencing sample was made of CD4+ T cells sorted from blood. These receptors all stem from a woman between 18 and 29 years old in good health. CDR3s include the opening cysteine and the closing phenylalanine or tryptophan. A D gene is named only where the DNA matches it firmly.

J	V	D	CDR3
TRBJ2-2	TRBV10-3	-	CAISAAGRNTGELFF
TRBJ1-1	TRBV9	-	CASSPWREQNLNTEAFF
TRBJ2-1	TRBV25-1	-	CASSASGRNNEQFF
TRBJ2-5	TRBV18	-	CASSPSQGLETQYF
TRBJ2-2	TRBV9	TRBD2	CASSSSGILGGELFF
TRBJ1-5	TRBV6-1	TRBD1	CASTKVSGDSMSPQHF
TRBJ2-7	TRBV25-1	-	CASKASSDAYEQYF
TRBJ2-2	TRBV5-1	-	CASSSPVGELFF
TRBJ1-5	TRBV28	TRBD1	CASRLQQGWNQPQHF
TRBJ2-3	TRBV7-2	-	CASSLASTSTDTQYF
TRBJ1-5	TRBV10-3	-	CAISGVDSNQPQHF
TRBJ1-5	TRBV15	TRBD1	CATSRGMGQGDFNQPQHF
TRBJ2-1	TRBV4-3	TRBD1	CASSQQGQGVGNEQFF
TRBJ1-1	TRBV6-5	-	CASRAAGKAFF
TRBJ2-7	TRBV12-3/TRBV12-4	-	CASSRVPHEQYF
TRBJ1-1	TRBV21-1	-	CASSKQGRGYPGYTEAFF
TRBJ2-3	TRBV2	TRBD2	CASRRAGNTDTQYF
TRBJ2-1	TRBV6-4	-	CASNKHEQFF
TRBJ1-2	TRBV10-3	-	CAISDPREGYGYTF
TRBJ2-3	TRBV2	-	CASSEVGGPTDTQYF
TRBJ1-6	TRBV14	-	CASSVRGIGSPLHF
TRBJ2-7	TRBV14	TRBD2	CASSHLGLAGDYEQYF
TRBJ2-1	TRBV11-2	TRBD2	CASSGTSGGTSYNEQFF
TRBJ2-5	TRBV12-3/TRBV12-4	-	CASSPLESGLKYQETQYF
TRBJ2-1	TRBV2	-	CASSDRRAPYNEQFF
TRBJ2-7	TRBV6-2/TRBV6-3	TRBD2	CASRTSWSYEQYF
TRBJ2-1	TRBV28	-	CASSLLGGQGMDEQFF
TRBJ2-3	TRBV5-1	-	CASSRRSRATDTQYF
TRBJ2-2	TRBV12-3/TRBV12-4	TRBD1	CASRVDRRSGELFF
TRBJ1-5	TRBV12-3/TRBV12-4	TRBD1	CASSRPGTGLPQHF
TRBJ2-1	TRBV20-1	-	CSASIAGGEQFF
TRBJ1-1	TRBV18	-	CASSPPIQVRGTEAFF
TRBJ2-7	TRBV19	-	CASSSQRSSYEQYF